The 2 T cell receptor beta chains reported below all come from one sample, sequenced in a study of chemoradiotherapy in HPV16-positive cancers. TCRdb's table, derived via immunoSEQ multiplex PCR, lists solely in-frame clones and lacks some. The sample includes 30,000 to 35,000 clones, 89% of them seen just once. The specimen was blood, collected from a patient who underwent chemoradiotherapy. Receptor source: a human donor with HPV-associated anogenital cancer.

The gene calls are TRBV6-1 and TRBJ2-7, with 9 bases matching TRBD2. Germline-derived CDR1 and CDR2 are MNHNS and SASEGT. The CDR3 has 14 amino acids. Trimming at V came to 3 bases and at J to 4 bases, leaving 4 bases not matched to a gene. The CDR3 spells CASSESGGWYEQYF. In DNA form, the CDR3 reads TGTGCCAGCAGTGAGAGCGGGGGGTGGTACGAGCAGTACTTC.

The chain employs TRBV6-4 and TRBJ1-2, with TRBD1 as a possible D gene (6 bases). The CDR3 is made up of 13 amino acids. V was cut by 2 bases and J by 8 bases, with 12 bases left in between. Germline V gene data show CDR1 as MRHNA and CDR2 as SNTAGT. CDR3 loop: CASSDTGLGGYTF. CDR3 coding DNA: TGTGCCAGCAGTGACACAGGGTTGGGAGGCTACACCTTC.